Reported below is one TCR beta chain. CDR1 and CDR2 from the germline V gene are KGHSH and LQKENI. The length of the CDR3 is 16 residues. The germline V and J ends were trimmed by 6 bases and 0 bases, with 15 bases remaining between them. This entry is derived from a study of blood T cell repertoires in COVID-19. The data were produced by immunoSEQ multiplex PCR, yet TCRdb's version contains in-frame clones alone and is incomplete. The sample includes roughly 210,000 clones, around four fifths of them seen just once. Specimen: peripheral blood. This clonotype was sampled from a woman older than 75 with COVID-19, enrolled during active disease. V usage is TRBV18 and J usage is TRBJ1-5, with D perhaps TRBD1 (6 bases). In nucleotides, the CDR3 is TGTGCCAGCTCTCTGTTCTCAGGGGATAGCAATCAGCCCCAGCATTTT. Residues: CASSLFSGDSNQPQHF.